This TCR beta chain was obtained from a study of regulatory T cells in long-lasting Graves disease. Study-wide background: Patients met the persistent Graves' disease definition after over 5 years of antithyroid drugs with positive TSH receptor antibodies.

The CDR3 sequence is 15 residues long. After removal of 4 bases from V and 8 bases from J, the junction contained 9 bases not matched to a gene. Germline-derived CDR1 and CDR2 are MNHEY and SMNVEV (reference sequence). As for time point: persistent/refractory GD, antithyroid drugs over 5 years with positive TRAb. Scientists built the TCR library using RNA that was extracted from PBMCs. From an endocrinology department in Xi'an, China, came the patients. Arm-PCR of CDR3 regions and iRepertoire HTBI primers were the basis on which TCR beta libraries were built. In TCRdb, the multiplex PCR reads were re-called with MiXCR into one record per CDR3 protein. The sample has more than 350,000 distinct CDR3 sequences, under 25% seen once; the top ten hold about 13%. Study outcomes and limitations: Segments TRBV28, TRBJ1-2 and TRBJ2-5 showed preferential usage in persistent disease. Between persistent patients, fewer than 3,500 public clonotypes were shared, exceeding the approximately 900 shared between new patients.

The sample holds a few counts of this clonotype. Its antigen remains unidentified. V is TRBV27 and J is TRBJ2-2; TRBD2 matches at 8 bases. The TCR was taken from a female donor with Graves disease. The sequencing used peripheral blood mononuclear cells (PBMCs), collected when the disease was refractory, from a patient treated with antithyroid drugs. CDR3 DNA sequence: TGTGCCAGCAGTTCCGAAGCGGGAGTCAGGGGGGAGCTGTTTTTT. Translated, it gives CASSSEAGVRGELFF.